The next 26 T cell receptor beta chains were all read from a single sample in a study of regulatory T cells in long-lasting Graves disease. Construction of TCR beta libraries relied on iRepertoire HTBI primers and on Arm-PCR targeting CDR3 regions. TCRdb reprocessed the multiplex PCR reads via MiXCR and lists one record per CDR3 protein. The table records 400,000 to 600,000 distinct CDR3 sequences, approximately 21% of them present only once. The time point denotes: persistent/refractory GD, antithyroid drugs over 5 years with positive TRAb. Extracted RNA from PBMCs served as the source of the TCR library. The sequencing used peripheral blood mononuclear cells (PBMCs), collected when the disease was refractory, from a patient treated with antithyroid drugs. These receptor sequences come from a female donor with Graves disease.

This clonotype appeared many times. The gene calls are TRBV7-8 and TRBJ1-1; tentatively, D is TRBD1 (5 bases). The CDR3 consists of 14 residues. V dropped 2 bases and J dropped 2 bases, with 9 bases sitting between them. The germline V gene encodes CDR1 SGHVS and CDR2 FQNEAQ. The CDR3 nucleotides read TGTGCCAGCAGCTTACGACAGATAAACACTGAAGCTTTCTTT. This gives the protein CASSLRQINTEAFF.

As concerns this clonotype: A much larger clone lies one base from this, so it may be a read error. This chain connects TRBV20-1 to TRBJ1-4, with TRBD1 matching 10 bases. With V trimmed by 3 bases and J by 8 bases, 3 bases remained unmatched. This CDR3 is built from 13 residues. Germline assignment: CDR1 DFQATT and CDR2 SNEGSKA (reference sequence). CDR3 sequence: CSASGTGVEKLFF. The DNA for the CDR3 is TGCAGTGCTAGTGGGACAGGGGTCGAAAAACTGTTTTTT.

This clonotype was seen only a few times. The chain has TRBV11-1 and TRBJ2-7; 8 nucleotides line up with TRBD1. Germline loops: CDR1 SGHAT, CDR2 FQDESV (reference sequence). There are 14 residues in the CDR3. V shed 5 bases and J 0 bases; nucleotides not matched to a gene: 3. Here the CDR3 DNA reads TGTGCCAGCAGCCGACAGGGGTTCTCCTACGAGCAGTACTTC. As protein: CASSRQGFSYEQYF.

This clonotype was seen ten or more times. The chain combines TRBV12-3 or TRBV12-4 with TRBJ1-5, with D possibly being TRBD1 (6 bases). The CDR3 has 16 amino acids. V lost 4 bases and J 6 bases, leaving 19 bases between the germline ends. Written as DNA, the CDR3 is TGTGCCAGCAGTTCGGGAAACAGGGTAATCGGTCAGCCCCAGCATTTT. It codes for CASSSGNRVIGQPQHF.

This clonotype came up once. This chain joins TRBV7-2 and TRBJ2-2, with TRBD2 identical over 8 bases. V lost 4 bases to trimming and J lost 7 bases; unmatched junction nucleotides: 14. Germline values: CDR1 SGHTA, CDR2 FQGNSA. The CDR3 totals 17 residues. CDR3 protein: CASSSTRGLGGSGELFF. In DNA, the CDR3 is TGTGCCAGCAGCTCCACCCGGGGACTAGGGGGGAGCGGGGAGCTGTTTTTT.

In its sample, this clonotype was seen a few times. The chain combines TRBV7-2 with TRBJ2-6; possibly TRBD2 for D (5 bases). Germline lookup yields CDR1 SGHTA and CDR2 FQGNSA. Trimming shortened V by 4 bases and J by 2 bases, and 15 bases separated the two germline ends. The CDR3 runs 17 residues. The CDR3, as DNA: TGTGCCAGCAGCTACGGGAAGGCTGATACTGGGGCCAACGTCCTGACTTTC. Protein: CASSYGKADTGANVLTF.

This clonotype was seen ten or more times. V usage is TRBV28 and J usage is TRBJ2-7, with D unresolved. From germline, CDR1 is MDHEN and CDR2 SYDVKM. V lost 3 bases, J lost 0 bases, and 9 bases lay in between. The CDR3 sequence is 14 residues long. The CDR3 DNA follows: TGTGCCAGCAGTTTCGGTCAGACCTCCTACGAGCAGTACTTC. Translated, it gives CASSFGQTSYEQYF.

This clonotype was observed a handful of times. This chain connects TRBV7-9 to TRBJ2-7; 9 bases map to TRBD1. The CDR3 runs 16 residues. V lost 5 bases and J lost 4; bases outside the gene matches: 12. Germline CDR1 is SEHNR and CDR2 is FQNEAQ (reference sequence). The CDR3 loop is CASSPETGGEDYEQYF. The CDR3 bases are TGTGCCAGCAGCCCAGAAACAGGGGGCGAAGATTACGAGCAGTACTTC.

This clonotype was recorded many times. V usage is TRBV6-1 and J usage is TRBJ2-5; D gene uncertain. Germline assignment: CDR1 MNHNS and CDR2 SASEGT. Trimming left V 2 bases short and J 1 base short, with 8 bases between. This CDR3 is built from 14 residues. The DNA for the CDR3 is TGTGCCAGCAGTGAATCTGGATTCCAAGAGACCCAGTACTTC. Amino acids: CASSESGFQETQYF.

This clonotype was detected many times. V gene TRBV5-6 combines with J gene TRBJ2-5; 8 bases align to TRBD2. In germline, CDR1 is SGHDT, CDR2 YYEEEE. Trimming cost V 4 bases and J 4 bases; bases outside gene matches: 12. The CDR3 extends over 16 amino acids. The DNA of the CDR3 is TGTGCCAGCAGCCTGCCGGGAAGCGGGAGTGGAGAGACCCAGTACTTC. Its protein product is CASSLPGSGSGETQYF.

This clonotype was detected many times. V gene TRBV6-1 combines with J gene TRBJ1-5; D remains ambiguous. The V and J ends lost 6 bases and 2 bases respectively, with 14 bases between them. This CDR3 spans 15 amino acids. Germline V gene sequence: CDR1 MNHNS, CDR2 SASEGT. The CDR3 loop reads CASRPSGGGNQPQHF. The DNA of the CDR3 is TGTGCCAGCAGGCCGTCGGGTGGCGGCAATCAGCCCCAGCATTTT.

The table lists this clonotype with a few counts. The chain couples TRBV10-2 to TRBJ2-7; D tentatively reads TRBD1 or TRBD2 (5 bases each). Trimming stripped 5 bases from V and 3 bases from J, with 17 bases between. CDR1 and CDR2 (germline): WSHSY, SAAADI. This CDR3 contains 15 residues. The DNA of the CDR3 is TGCGCCAGCAGTTTGAGGGGTGGGATTGACTACGAGCAGTACTTC. Encoded protein: CASSLRGGIDYEQYF.

This clonotype has a count of ten or more. The chain employs TRBV11-2 and TRBJ1-4; D is unclear. Trimming removed 3 bases at V and 14 bases at J, with 13 bases between. The germline V gene has CDR1 SGHAT and CDR2 FQNNGV. The CDR3 length is 12 residues. CDR3 DNA sequence: TGTGCCAGCAGCTTGGGCACTCTCCAGCTGTTTTTT. The encoded protein is CASSLGTLQLFF.

This clonotype was observed a handful of times. This rearrangement joins TRBV19 to TRBJ2-7; D unresolved. The CDR3 is 12 amino acids. CDR1 and CDR2 (germline): LNHDA, SQIVND (reference sequence). The V and J ends lost 6 bases and 0 bases respectively, with 6 bases between them. The chain's CDR3 is CASRALSYEQYF. DNA for the CDR3: TGTGCCAGTAGGGCGCTCTCCTACGAGCAGTACTTC.

This chain connects TRBV4-2 to TRBJ2-7; D unresolved. Trimming removed 0 bases at V and 7 bases at J, with 13 bases between. CDR1 and CDR2 from the germline V gene are LGHNA and YNFKEQ. The CDR3 has 14 residues. This CDR3 reads CASSQDLTPREQYF. Here the CDR3 DNA reads TGTGCCAGCAGCCAAGATTTGACTCCTCGGGAGCAGTACTTC.

In its sample, this clonotype was seen many times. The rearrangement uses TRBV7-8 and TRBJ2-7; 11 bases match TRBD1. Germline V gene data show CDR1 as SGHVS and CDR2 as FQNEAQ. After removal of 6 bases from V and 2 bases from J, the junction contained 18 bases not matched to a gene. This CDR3 contains 19 residues. The CDR3 protein is CASSLRRDRGKLRPYEQYF. CDR3 bases: TGTGCCAGCAGTCTGAGGCGGGACAGGGGGAAACTACGTCCCTACGAGCAGTACTTC.

CDR3 sequence: CASRNRDGSTDTQYF. As DNA, the CDR3 is TGTGCCAGCAGAAACCGGGACGGCAGCACAGATACGCAGTATTTT. The chain couples TRBV2 to TRBJ2-3; either TRBD1 or TRBD2 may fit D (5 bases each). V lost 6 bases and J 0 bases, leaving 13 bases between the germline ends. The CDR3 loop spans 15 amino acids. CDR1 SNHLY and CDR2 FYNNEI come from the germline V gene.

CDR3 DNA: TGCAGCGTTGCCGATAGCGTATCCTACGAGCAGTACTTC. This codes for CSVADSVSYEQYF. V gene TRBV29-1 combines with J gene TRBJ2-7, with D possibly being TRBD2 (5 bases). CDR1 is SQVTM and CDR2 is ANQGSEA in the germline V gene. The CDR3 has 13 amino acids. Trimming removed 4 bases at V and 1 base at J, with 11 bases between.

This clonotype was seen at least ten times. This rearrangement joins TRBV6-2 or TRBV6-3 to TRBJ2-7, with 14 bases fitting TRBD2. This CDR3 has 16 amino acids. J lost 5 bases, V lost 0 bases, and 3 bases had no gene match. Germline CDR1 MNHEY, CDR2 SVGEGT. The CDR3 sequence is CASSYSGTSGGDEQYF. The CDR3 DNA is TGTGCCAGCAGTTACTCCGGGACTAGCGGGGGCGACGAGCAGTACTTC.

The sample holds many counts of this clonotype. V gene TRBV10-3 combines with J gene TRBJ1-2; 7 bases map to TRBD1. CDR3 length equals 13 residues. V lost 10 bases and J lost 2; bases outside the gene matches: 7. Germline V CDR1 and CDR2: ENHRY, SYGVKD. The CDR3 sequence is CATGTESNYGYTF. The CDR3 coding sequence is TGTGCCACCGGGACAGAGAGCAACTATGGCTACACCTTC.

The table lists this clonotype with a few counts. The chain carries TRBV13 and TRBJ2-1, with D maybe TRBD2 (6 bases). Trimming stripped 5 bases from V and 0 bases from J, with 11 bases between. CDR1 PRHDT and CDR2 FYEKMQ come from the germline V gene (reference sequence). The CDR3 covers 15 residues. The CDR3 region has the DNA TGTGCCAGCAGCCCGCGGGGCCGCTCCTACAATGAGCAGTTCTTC. Translating it yields CASSPRGRSYNEQFF.

The chain recombines TRBV7-2 with TRBJ1-6; possible D gene TRBD1, 5 bases. The length of the CDR3 is 17 residues. Trimming took off 6 bases at V and 5 bases at J, with 20 bases between the two ends. CDR1 SGHTA and CDR2 FQGNSA come from the germline V gene. The CDR3 coding sequence is TGTGCCAGCAGTCCTAAGCAGGGCAGGGTAGATAATTCACCCCTCCACTTT. Encoded protein: CASSPKQGRVDNSPLHF.

The gene calls are TRBV18 and TRBJ2-7; 12 bases line up with TRBD2. From germline, CDR1 is KGHSH and CDR2 LQKENI. The CDR3 runs 15 residues. J was trimmed by 4 bases and V by 2 bases; bases with no gene match: 3. The CDR3 nucleotides read TGTGCCAGCTCACCATTGACTAGCGGGGGATACGAGCAGTACTTC. It encodes CASSPLTSGGYEQYF. The full variable domain, rest sourced from reference TRBV18 and TRBJ2-7, is NAGVMQNPRHLVRRRGQEARLRCSPMKGHSHVYWYRQLPEEGLKFMVYLQKENIIDESGMPKERFSAEFPKEGPSILRIQQVVRGDSAAYFCASSPLTSGGYEQYFGPGTRLTVT.

As regards this clonotype: Given a much more abundant clone one base away, this may be a read error. The chain combines TRBV6-2 or TRBV6-3 with TRBJ1-1, with D uncertain. Germline CDR1 is MNHEY and CDR2 is SVGEGT. This CDR3 has 18 residues. V was cut by 6 bases and J by 0 bases, with 23 bases left in between. CDR3 bases: TGTGCCAGCAGCCCCAGGCCACAGACCCTTAAGGTGAACACTGAAGCTTTCTTT. Translating it yields CASSPRPQTLKVNTEAFF.

The chain carries TRBV14 and TRBJ1-6; 8 bases align to TRBD1. V lost 0 bases to trimming and J lost 6 bases; unmatched junction nucleotides: 7. This CDR3 has 17 residues. Germline V gives CDR1 SGHDN, CDR2 FVKESK. The CDR3 here is CASSQEIGQGPNSPLHF. CDR3 DNA: TGTGCCAGCAGCCAAGAAATCGGACAGGGCCCTAATTCACCCCTCCACTTT.

The CDR3 DNA follows: TGTGCCAGCAGCTCTGTTGGAGGGAAATTTGAGACCCAGTACTTC. This encodes CASSSVGGKFETQYF. V gene TRBV6-1 combines with J gene TRBJ2-5; D is perhaps TRBD2 (6 bases). Trimming shortened V by 6 bases and J by 5 bases, and 19 bases separated the two germline ends. In germline, CDR1 is MNHNS, CDR2 SASEGT. The CDR3 totals 15 residues.